This T cell receptor (beta chain) stems from a study of blood T cells in healthy people across ages. Notes on the study in general: The study lacked donor CMV status, which possibly confounded expanded clonotype changes.

The authors ran a second PCR of 7 to 11 cycles using a sample-barcoded 5' primer and a J-beta primer mix. TCRdb independently ran MiXCR on the 5' RACE reads; one entry per CDR3 protein. The sample consists of 600,000 to 900,000 distinct CDR3 sequences, about 26% of them appearing once. Deletions cut 4 bases from V and 4 bases from J, with 9 bases between. The germline V gene encodes CDR1 MNHNY and CDR2 SVGAGI (reference sequence). This CDR3 comprises 13 residues. This clonotype was counted between two and nine times. Antigen unknown. These records were also assigned to another study, of T cells of mothers and their children.

This sequence originates from a boy younger than 18 in good health. V usage is TRBV6-6 and J usage is TRBJ2-3, with D perhaps matching TRBD2 (7 bases). Material: blood. The CDR3, as DNA: TGTGCCAGCAGTTGGGGGGGCCCAGATACGCAGTATTTT. It specifies CASSWGGPDTQYF.